The present entry profiles one T cell receptor beta chain with its context. Its antigen is not identified. The sample comes from a study of PD-L1 blockade in urothelial cancer. Turning to the study itself: Investigators checked blood 3 weeks (second dose) and 6 weeks after treatment start.

V lost 5 bases to trimming and J lost 0 bases; unmatched junction nucleotides: 4. The CDR3 is 16 residues long. Germline loops: CDR1 SGHVS, CDR2 FQNEAQ. General study points: A pretreatment blood TCR clonality that fell below the median predicted better progression-free and overall survival.

Repertoires were generated with immunoSEQ multiplex PCR, while TCRdb's copy carries only in-frame clones and drops some. The sample consists of about 95,000 clones, roughly 87% of them appearing once. Time point meaning: pretreatment peripheral blood. Sample contribution per patient ranged from 1 to 8, covering pretreatment and on-treatment. The chain carries TRBV7-8 and TRBJ2-3; 11 bases map to TRBD2. The receptor was derived from a man between 60 and 75 years old with urothelial cancer. The material was PBMCs, obtained around atezolizumab (anti-PD-L1) treatment. The CDR3 is CASSLRLAGSTDTQYF. CDR3 in DNA: TGTGCCAGCAGCCTTAGACTAGCGGGGAGCACAGATACGCAGTATTTT.